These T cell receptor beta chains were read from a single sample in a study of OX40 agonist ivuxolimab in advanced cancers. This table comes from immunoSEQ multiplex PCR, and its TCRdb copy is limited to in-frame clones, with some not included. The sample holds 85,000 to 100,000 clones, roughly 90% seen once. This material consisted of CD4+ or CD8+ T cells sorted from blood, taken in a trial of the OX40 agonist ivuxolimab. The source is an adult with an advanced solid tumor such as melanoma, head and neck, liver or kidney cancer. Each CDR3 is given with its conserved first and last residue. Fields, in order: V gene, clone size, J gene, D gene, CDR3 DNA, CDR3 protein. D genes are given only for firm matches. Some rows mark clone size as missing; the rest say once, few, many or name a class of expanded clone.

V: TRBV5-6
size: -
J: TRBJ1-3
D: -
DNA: TGTACCAGCAGCTTGTTCGGCCCTGGCTCTGGAAACACCATATATTTT
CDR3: CTSSLFGPGSGNTIYF

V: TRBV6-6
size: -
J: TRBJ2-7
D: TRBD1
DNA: TGTGCCAGCAGCTCGACAGGGACCTACGAGCAGTACTTC
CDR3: CASSSTGTYEQYF

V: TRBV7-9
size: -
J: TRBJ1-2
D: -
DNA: TGTGCCAGCAGCTTAACAGGACAGAACTATGGCTACACCTTC
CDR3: CASSLTGQNYGYTF

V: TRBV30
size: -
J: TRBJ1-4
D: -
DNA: TGTGCCTGGAGTGATACAGGGCAAAAGGGTGAAAAACTGTTTTTT
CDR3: CAWSDTGQKGEKLFF

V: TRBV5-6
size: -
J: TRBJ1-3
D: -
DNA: TGTGCCAGCAGCTTAGGCAGGACCTCTGGAAACACCATATATTTT
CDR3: CASSLGRTSGNTIYF

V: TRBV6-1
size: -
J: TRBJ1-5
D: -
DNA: TGTGCCAGCAGTGAAGCGGTAAATCAGCCCCAGCATTTT
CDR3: CASSEAVNQPQHF

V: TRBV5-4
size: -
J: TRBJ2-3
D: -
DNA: TGTGCCAGCAGCCCCCGGGTGTTAGATACGCAGTATTTT
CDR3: CASSPRVLDTQYF

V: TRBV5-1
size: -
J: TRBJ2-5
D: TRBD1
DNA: TGCGCCAGCAGCCGCACAGGGGGCTGGGAGACCCAGTACTTC
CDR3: CASSRTGGWETQYF

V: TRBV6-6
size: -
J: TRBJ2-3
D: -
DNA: TGTGCCAGCTTCCATGGGGGCACAGATACGCAGTATTTT
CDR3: CASFHGGTDTQYF

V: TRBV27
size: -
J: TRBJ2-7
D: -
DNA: TGTGCCAGCAGTTTATCACCTTTAGGCCCCTACGAGCAGTACTTC
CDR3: CASSLSPLGPYEQYF

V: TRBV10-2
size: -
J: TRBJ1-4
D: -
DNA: TGCGCCAGCAGGAAACCTGGTGAAAAACTGTTTTTT
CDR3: CASRKPGEKLFF

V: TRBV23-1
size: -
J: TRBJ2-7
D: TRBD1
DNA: TGCGCCAGCAGCGACAGGGTGGCCTACGAGCAGTACTTC
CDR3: CASSDRVAYEQYF

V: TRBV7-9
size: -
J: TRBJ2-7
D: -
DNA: TGTGCCAGCAGCCCCCGACAGGGAGGCGAGCAGTACTTC
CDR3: CASSPRQGGEQYF

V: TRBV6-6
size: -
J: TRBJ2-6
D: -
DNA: TGTGCCAGCAGCCCCCTGGGGTCCGGGGCCAACGTCCTGACTTTC
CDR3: CASSPLGSGANVLTF

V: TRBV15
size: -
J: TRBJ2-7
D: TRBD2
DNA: TGTGCCACCAGCAGAGGGACTAGCGGGTACGAGCAGTACTTC
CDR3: CATSRGTSGYEQYF

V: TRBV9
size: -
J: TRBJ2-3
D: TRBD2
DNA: TGTGCCAGCAGCGCGGATAGCGGGAGAGGGGTAGATACGCAGTATTTT
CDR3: CASSADSGRGVDTQYF

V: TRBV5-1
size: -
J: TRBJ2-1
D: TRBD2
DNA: TGCGCCAGCAGCTTGGGGGGAGGGAGAACCTACAATGAGCAGTTCTTC
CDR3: CASSLGGGRTYNEQFF

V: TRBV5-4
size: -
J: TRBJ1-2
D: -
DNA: TGTGCCAGCAGCTCCGAAACGACAGGATTTGATGGCTACACCTTC
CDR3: CASSSETTGFDGYTF

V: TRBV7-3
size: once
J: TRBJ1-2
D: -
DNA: TGTGCCAGCAGCTTAACAGGGGGTCGGAACTATGGCTACACCTTC
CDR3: CASSLTGGRNYGYTF

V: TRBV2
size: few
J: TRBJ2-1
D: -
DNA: TGTGCCAGCAGAGATTACAATGAGCAGTTCTTC
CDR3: CASRDYNEQFF

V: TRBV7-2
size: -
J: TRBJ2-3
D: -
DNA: TGTGCCAGCAGCTTATTTCGCACAGATACGCAGTATTTT
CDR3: CASSLFRTDTQYF

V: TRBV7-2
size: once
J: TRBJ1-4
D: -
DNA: TGTGCCAGCACCCCCGGGACTGCGAATGAAAAACTGTTTTTT
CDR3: CASTPGTANEKLFF

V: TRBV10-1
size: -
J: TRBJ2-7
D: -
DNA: TGCGCCAGCAGCCCTTGTAGCGGGCAGTACTTC
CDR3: CASSPCSGQYF

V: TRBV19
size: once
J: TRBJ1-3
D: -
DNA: TGTGCCAGTAGTACGGCCGGAAACACCATATATTTT
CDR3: CASSTAGNTIYF

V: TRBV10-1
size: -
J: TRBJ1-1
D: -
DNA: TGCGCCAGCAACAGACTGGACACTGAAGCTTTCTTT
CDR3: CASNRLDTEAFF

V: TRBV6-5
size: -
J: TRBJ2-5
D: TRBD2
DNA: TGTGCCAGCAGTCGTAGCGGGGGAGGGGGGGAGACCCAGTACTTC
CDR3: CASSRSGGGGETQYF

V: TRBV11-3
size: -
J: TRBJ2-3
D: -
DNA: TGTGCCAGCAGCCCCGGACTCCCCTGGGGAGATACGCAGTATTTT
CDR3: CASSPGLPWGDTQYF

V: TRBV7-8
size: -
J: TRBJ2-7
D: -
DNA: TGTGCCAGCAGCTCTTCGATCGGACAGTACGAGCAGTACTTC
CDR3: CASSSSIGQYEQYF

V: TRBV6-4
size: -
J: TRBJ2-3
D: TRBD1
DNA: TGTGCCAGCAGTGACAGAAGGGGGCGGGCAGATACGCAGTATTTT
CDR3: CASSDRRGRADTQYF

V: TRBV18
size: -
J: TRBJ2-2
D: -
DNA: TGTGCCAGCTCACCACTGGCTAAGGCGGACACCGGGGAGCTGTTTTTT
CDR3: CASSPLAKADTGELFF

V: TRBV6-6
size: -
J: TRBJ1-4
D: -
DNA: TGTGCCAGCAGTTACGATCGGGTCTCCTATGAAAAACTGTTTTTT
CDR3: CASSYDRVSYEKLFF

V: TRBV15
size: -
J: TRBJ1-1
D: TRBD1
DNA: TGTGCCACCAGCGAGGAAACAGGGGGCTATACTGAAGCTTTCTTT
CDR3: CATSEETGGYTEAFF

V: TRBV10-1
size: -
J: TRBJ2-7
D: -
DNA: TGCGCCAGCCGACCTGGGGGGCAGGGCAAGGGCGAGCAGTACTTC
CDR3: CASRPGGQGKGEQYF

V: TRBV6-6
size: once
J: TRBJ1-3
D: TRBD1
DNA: TGTGCCAGCAGGGAGGACAGGGGGCTTGGAAACACCATATATTTT
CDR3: CASREDRGLGNTIYF